The 11 T cell receptor beta chains reported below all come from one sample, sequenced in a study of ipilimumab plus nivolumab after autologous stem cell transplantation. TCRdb's copy holds only in-frame clones and misses some; the assay was immunoSEQ multiplex PCR. The sample lists fewer than 20,000 clones; around 81% were seen once. The sample here was PBMCs, taken in a trial of ipilimumab plus nivolumab as post-transplant consolidation. The receptors were gathered from a male donor with diffuse large B-cell lymphoma.

This chain links TRBV6-6 with TRBJ1-1, with 7 bases that match TRBD1. CDR3 length: 13 amino acids. The trim removed 6 bases at V and 1 base at J, leaving 2 bases unmatched. Germline assignment: CDR1 MNHNY and CDR2 SVGAGI (reference sequence). The DNA of the CDR3 is TGTGCCAGCAGAACAGGGGAGAACACTGAAGCTTTCTTT. Translating gives CASRTGENTEAFF.

The chain is built from TRBV7-2 and TRBJ2-2; a weak D match, TRBD2 (5 bases). Trimming removed 7 bases at V and 0 bases at J, with 15 bases between. Germline values: CDR1 SGHTA, CDR2 FQGNSA. The CDR3 consists of 16 residues. The CDR3 region is CASTILKGANTGELFF. In DNA, the CDR3 is TGTGCCAGCACCATTTTAAAGGGAGCGAACACCGGGGAGCTGTTTTTT.

The chain couples TRBV28 to TRBJ2-3, with TRBD2 matching 7 bases. CDR3 size: 13 residues. Germline CDR1 is MDHEN and CDR2 is SYDVKM. The ends lost 5 bases at V and 1 base at J; junction bases unmatched: 0. The chain's CDR3 is CASSGLGTDTQYF. The CDR3 nucleotides are TGTGCCAGCAGTGGACTAGGCACAGATACGCAGTATTTT.

CDR3 in amino acids: CASSSDRVTDTQYF. The CDR3 DNA reads TGTGCCAGCAGCTCGGACAGAGTCACAGATACGCAGTATTTT. This chain joins TRBV5-4 and TRBJ2-3; D is possibly TRBD1 (6 bases). Per germline, CDR1 SGHNT and CDR2 YYREEE (reference sequence). This CDR3 spans 14 amino acids. V was trimmed by 3 bases and J by 2 bases, leaving 10 bases between them.

By its share, this clone is medium-sized. The chain combines TRBV27 with TRBJ2-7, with 7 bases that match TRBD2. The CDR3 extends over 15 amino acids. The V and J ends lost 2 bases and 0 bases, in that order; junction bases with no gene match: 4. Germline lookup yields CDR1 MNHEY and CDR2 SMNVEV (reference sequence). The CDR3: CASSLAGVPSYEQYF. The CDR3 DNA reads TGTGCCAGCAGTTTAGCGGGGGTGCCCTCCTACGAGCAGTACTTC.

With respect to this clone: One junction end does not reproduce the germline sequence, and a read error may be involved. CDR3 DNA sequence: TGTGCTAGCAGCACCAGCCTCACCAGGGATGAGCAGTTCTTC. Translation gives CASSTSLTRDEQFF. V and J are TRBV7-7 and TRBJ2-1; the D gene is possibly TRBD1 (5 bases). Looked up from germline, CDR1 is SSHAT and CDR2 is FNYEAQ (reference sequence). The CDR3 has 14 amino acids.

The gene calls are TRBV9 and TRBJ1-4, with D tentatively TRBD1 (6 bases). Germline CDR1 reads SGDLS; CDR2 reads YYNGEE. V lost 0 bases to trimming and J lost 7 bases, with 16 bases between them. The length of the CDR3 is 16 residues. CDR3 in DNA: TGTGCCAGCAGCGTAGGAGGGGGACCGGGAGGTGAAAAACTGTTTTTT. It codes for CASSVGGGPGGEKLFF.

The chain recombines TRBV4-2 with TRBJ1-1; D gene ambiguous. The V gene lost 0 bases and the J gene lost 4 bases, with 12 bases spanning the gap. CDR1 is LGHNA and CDR2 is YNFKEQ in the germline V gene. This CDR3 is built from 15 residues. CDR3 nucleotide sequence: TGTGCCAGCAGCCAAGAAAGTGTTGGGCGCACTGAAGCTTTCTTT. Its protein is CASSQESVGRTEAFF.

The J gene is TRBJ1-5, the V gene TRBV19, with 9 bases matching TRBD1. V shed 10 bases and J 6 bases; nucleotides not matched to a gene: 4. CDR1 and CDR2 from the germline V gene are LNHDA and SQIVND (reference sequence). The length of the CDR3 is 12 residues. The CDR3: CATGQGIQPQHF. The CDR3 DNA follows: TGTGCCACCGGACAGGGGATTCAGCCCCAGCATTTT. Filled out from reference TRBV19 and TRBJ1-5, the complete variable domain reads DGGITQSPKYLFRKEGQNVTLSCEQNLNHDAMYWYRQDPGQGLRLIYYSQIVNDFQKGDIAEGYSVSREKKESFPLTVTSAQKNPTAFYLCATGQGIQPQHFGDGTRLSIL.

This sequence joins TRBV5-4 and TRBJ2-1; tentatively, D is TRBD2 (6 bases). This CDR3 spans 16 amino acids. V was clipped by 0 bases and J by 0 bases, with 10 bases between them. Germline CDR1 and CDR2: SGHNT and YYREEE (reference sequence). The CDR3 spells CASSLGGEASYNEQFF. CDR3 DNA: TGTGCCAGCAGCTTGGGCGGGGAAGCCTCCTACAATGAGCAGTTCTTC.

This clone occurred once. The V call is TRBV7-3, the J call TRBJ2-1; D ambiguous. V lost 4 bases, J lost 12 bases, and 16 bases lay in between. The CDR3 has 13 amino acids. Germline V gene lookup returns CDR1 SGHTA and CDR2 FQGTGA. The CDR3 coding sequence is TGTGCCAGCAGCTCAAGGGCTTCCTCGGGGCAGTTCTTC. It specifies CASSSRASSGQFF.